Included here is one T cell receptor (beta chain) sequence, with context. The target antigen is unknown. The entry originates in a study of CD8 T cells in ankylosing spondylitis. Whole-study findings and limits: Characteristic, it appeared, of ankylosing spondylitis blood was a TCR beta motif of 7 or 8 highly homologous variants. Matched ankylosing spondylitis synovial fluid reportedly contained a significantly enriched population of disease-linked clones. CD8+ disease-linked clones were present at relatively low frequencies in blood.

Making use of molecular barcodes, quantitative 5'-RACE generated TCR beta libraries. Each CDR3 protein gets one entry after TCRdb re-called the 5' RACE reads with MiXCR. Of roughly 200,000 distinct CDR3 sequences listed, 10% to 15% are singletons. The CDR3 extends over 15 amino acids. Germline CDR1 is SGHDT and CDR2 is YYEEEE. Trimming took off 2 bases at V and 8 bases at J, with 16 bases between the two ends. The sequenced material came from blood, either unsorted or a sorted T cell fraction (not recorded which). The chain uses TRBV5-6 and TRBJ2-2, with D perhaps being TRBD1 or TRBD2 (5 bases each). The origin of this receptor is a male donor with ankylosing spondylitis or in good health (not recorded which). CDR3 nucleotide sequence: TGTGCCAGCAGCTTTGCCTCCGATGGGGGAGGGGAGCTGTTTTTT. Its protein product is CASSFASDGGGELFF.